This record concerns one T cell receptor beta chain sequence. This sample stems from a study of blood T cell repertoires in COVID-19. Whole-study context: Acute and convalescent COVID-19 samples came from the United States, Italy and Spain. Sources were T cells, B-cell-depleted T cells, or PBMCs; the material itself was cDNA or gDNA.

Authors' methods: Reference gene primers were amplified, and this amplification served to estimate nucleated cell counts. The method was immunoSEQ multiplex PCR; TCRdb's version includes in-frame clones alone and lacks a portion of them. The DNA was the basis for D and trimming; V, J and clone size are from that table. The data contain 150,000 to 200,000 clones, 81% of them singletons. The CDR3 loop spans 19 amino acids. CDR1 and CDR2 from the germline V gene are MNHNY and SVGAGI (reference sequence). The ends lost 5 bases at V and 2 bases at J; junction bases unmatched: 20. The genes are TRBV6-6 and TRBJ2-5; TRBD1 aligns across 7 bases. This TCR derives from a man between 60 and 75 years old with active or convalescent COVID-19. Sequencing was done on a sample of peripheral blood. CDR3 nucleotides: TGTGCCAGCAGTCTACTTACAGGGGTGCGTCAGCCAGAGCAAGAGACCCAGTACTTC. Protein: CASSLLTGVRQPEQETQYF.